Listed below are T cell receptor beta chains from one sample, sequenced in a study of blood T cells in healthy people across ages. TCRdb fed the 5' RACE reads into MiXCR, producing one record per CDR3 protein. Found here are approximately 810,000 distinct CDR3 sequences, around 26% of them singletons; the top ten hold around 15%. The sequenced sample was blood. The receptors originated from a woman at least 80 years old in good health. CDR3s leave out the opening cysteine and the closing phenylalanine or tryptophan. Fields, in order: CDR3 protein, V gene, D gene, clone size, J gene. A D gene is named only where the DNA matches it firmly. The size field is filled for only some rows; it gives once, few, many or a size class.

cdr3_aa: ASSPEGRDTQY
v_call: TRBV7-3
d_call: .
clone_size: .
j_call: TRBJ2-3

cdr3_aa: AWSAWPGGNSPLH
v_call: TRBV30
d_call: .
clone_size: few
j_call: TRBJ1-6

cdr3_aa: SARGDSENYEQY
v_call: TRBV20-1
d_call: TRBD1
clone_size: .
j_call: TRBJ2-7

cdr3_aa: ASSFFGTEAF
v_call: TRBV12-3/TRBV12-4
d_call: .
clone_size: many
j_call: TRBJ1-1

cdr3_aa: SAAYGTGDEQY
v_call: TRBV20-1
d_call: TRBD1
clone_size: .
j_call: TRBJ2-7

cdr3_aa: ASNDGLTETQY
v_call: TRBV10-2
d_call: .
clone_size: .
j_call: TRBJ2-5

cdr3_aa: ASSPQGGVSYNEQY
v_call: TRBV7-2
d_call: .
clone_size: once
j_call: .

cdr3_aa: ASGQLPGGEAF
v_call: TRBV9
d_call: .
clone_size: .
j_call: TRBJ1-1

cdr3_aa: ASSIGQANSYGYT
v_call: TRBV6-6
d_call: TRBD1
clone_size: .
j_call: TRBJ1-2

cdr3_aa: ASRKSTGELF
v_call: TRBV7-2
d_call: .
clone_size: few
j_call: TRBJ2-2